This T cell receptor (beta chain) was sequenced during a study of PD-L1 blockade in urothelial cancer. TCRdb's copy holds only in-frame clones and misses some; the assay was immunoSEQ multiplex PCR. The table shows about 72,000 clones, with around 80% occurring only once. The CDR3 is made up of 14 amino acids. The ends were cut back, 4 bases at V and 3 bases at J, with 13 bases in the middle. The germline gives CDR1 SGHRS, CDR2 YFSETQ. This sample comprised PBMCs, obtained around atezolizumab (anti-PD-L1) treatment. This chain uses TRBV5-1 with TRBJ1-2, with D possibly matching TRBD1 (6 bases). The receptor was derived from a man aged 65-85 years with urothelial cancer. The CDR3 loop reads CASSMGANDYGYTF. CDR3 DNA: TGCGCCAGCAGCATGGGGGCGAACGACTATGGCTACACCTTC.